The source of this T cell receptor beta chain is a study of blood T cell repertoires in COVID-19. In the original analysis: Cell counts per sample came from amplifying reference gene primers. Profiled with immunoSEQ multiplex PCR; TCRdb holds only in-frame clones, not every one. V and J calls and clone size come straight from that table; D and trimming were deduced from the DNA. The sample lists approximately 110,000 clones, approximately 81% occurring once. With V trimmed by 2 bases and J by 7 bases, 8 bases remained unmatched. CDR1 is SGHTA and CDR2 is FQGNSA in the germline V gene. The CDR3 covers 15 residues.

The receptor comes from an older man with acute or convalescent COVID-19. The material sequenced was peripheral blood. This chain links TRBV7-2 with TRBJ1-2; 9 positions agree with TRBD1. As DNA, the CDR3 is TGTGCCAGCAGCTTAACAGGGGGCGTTAACGTTGGCTACACCTTC. The encoded protein is CASSLTGGVNVGYTF.